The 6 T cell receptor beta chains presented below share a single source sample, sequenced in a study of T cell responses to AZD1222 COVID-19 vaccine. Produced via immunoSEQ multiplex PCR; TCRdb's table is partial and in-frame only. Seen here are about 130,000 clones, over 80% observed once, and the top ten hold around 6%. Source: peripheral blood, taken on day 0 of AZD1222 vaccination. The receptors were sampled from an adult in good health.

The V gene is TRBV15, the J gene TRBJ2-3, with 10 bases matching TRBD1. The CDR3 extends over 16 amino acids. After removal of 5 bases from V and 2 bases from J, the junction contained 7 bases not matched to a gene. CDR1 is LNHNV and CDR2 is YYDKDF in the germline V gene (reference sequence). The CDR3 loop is CATSPDRGFSTDTQYF. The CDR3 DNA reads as TGTGCCACCAGCCCGGACAGGGGGTTTTCCACAGATACGCAGTATTTT. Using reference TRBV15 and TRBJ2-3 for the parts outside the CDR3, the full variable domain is DAMVIQNPRYQVTQFGKPVTLSCSQTLNHNVMYWYQQKSSQAPKLLFHYYDKDFNNEADTPDNFQSRRPNTSFCFLDIRSPGLGDTAMYLCATSPDRGFSTDTQYFGPGTRLTVL.

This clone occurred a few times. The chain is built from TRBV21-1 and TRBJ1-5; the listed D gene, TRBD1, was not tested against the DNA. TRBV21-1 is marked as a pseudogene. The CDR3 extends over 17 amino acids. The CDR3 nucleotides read TGTGCCAGCAGCAATCCAAACAGGGGACGTAGCAATCAGCCCCAGCATTTT. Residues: CASSNPNRGRSNQPQHF.

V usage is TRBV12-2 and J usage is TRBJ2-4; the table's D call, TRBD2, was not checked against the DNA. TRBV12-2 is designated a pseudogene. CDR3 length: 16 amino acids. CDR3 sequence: CASRPAGGATKNIQYF. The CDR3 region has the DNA TGTGCAAGTCGCCCGGCGGGGGGCGCGACCAAAAACATTCAGTACTTC.

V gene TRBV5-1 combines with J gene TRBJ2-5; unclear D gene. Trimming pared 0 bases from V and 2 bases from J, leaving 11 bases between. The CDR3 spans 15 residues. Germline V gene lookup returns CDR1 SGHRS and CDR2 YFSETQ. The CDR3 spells CASSLERGAQETQYF. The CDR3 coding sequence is TGCGCCAGCAGCTTGGAACGCGGAGCTCAAGAGACCCAGTACTTC.

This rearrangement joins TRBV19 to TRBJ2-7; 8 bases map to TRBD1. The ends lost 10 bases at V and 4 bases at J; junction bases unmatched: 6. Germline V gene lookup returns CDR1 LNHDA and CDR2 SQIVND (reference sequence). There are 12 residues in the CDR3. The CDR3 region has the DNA TGTGCCACCTCCAGACAGGGGTACGAGCAGTACTTC. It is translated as CATSRQGYEQYF. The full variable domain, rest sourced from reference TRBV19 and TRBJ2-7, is DGGITQSPKYLFRKEGQNVTLSCEQNLNHDAMYWYRQDPGQGLRLIYYSQIVNDFQKGDIAEGYSVSREKKESFPLTVTSAQKNPTAFYLCATSRQGYEQYFGPGTRLTVT.

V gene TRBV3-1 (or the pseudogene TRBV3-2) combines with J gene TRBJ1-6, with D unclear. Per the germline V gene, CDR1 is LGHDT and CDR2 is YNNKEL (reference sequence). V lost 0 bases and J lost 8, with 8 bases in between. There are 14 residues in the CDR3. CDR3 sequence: CASSQDRAHSPLHF. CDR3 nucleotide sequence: TGTGCCAGCAGCCAAGATAGGGCCCATTCACCCCTCCACTTT.